This entry describes one T cell receptor (beta chain). This record belongs to a study of blood T cell repertoires in COVID-19. Study-wide context: The United States, Italy and Spain supplied acute and convalescent COVID-19 samples. In each case, the material was cDNA or gDNA derived from T cells, B-cell-depleted T cells, or PBMCs.

How the authors handled the data: The authors estimated nucleated cell counts from reference gene primer amplification. Using immunoSEQ multiplex PCR, the repertoire was profiled, and TCRdb retains in-frame clones only, with some absent. The DNA was the basis for D and trimming; V, J and clone size are from that table. The table shows about 69,000 clones, with just under 80% occurring only once. Germline values: CDR1 KGHDR, CDR2 SFDVKD. Trimming at V came to 10 bases and at J to 2 bases, leaving 8 bases not matched to a gene. The CDR3 runs 15 residues. Sequencing used peripheral blood. This rearrangement joins TRBV24-1 to TRBJ2-5, with 11 bases fitting TRBD2. The source of this sequence is a human donor in a cohort sampled during active COVID-19. The CDR3 coding sequence is TGTGCCACATCGCTTACTAGCGGGGGACAAGAGACCCAGTACTTC. It specifies CATSLTSGGQETQYF.